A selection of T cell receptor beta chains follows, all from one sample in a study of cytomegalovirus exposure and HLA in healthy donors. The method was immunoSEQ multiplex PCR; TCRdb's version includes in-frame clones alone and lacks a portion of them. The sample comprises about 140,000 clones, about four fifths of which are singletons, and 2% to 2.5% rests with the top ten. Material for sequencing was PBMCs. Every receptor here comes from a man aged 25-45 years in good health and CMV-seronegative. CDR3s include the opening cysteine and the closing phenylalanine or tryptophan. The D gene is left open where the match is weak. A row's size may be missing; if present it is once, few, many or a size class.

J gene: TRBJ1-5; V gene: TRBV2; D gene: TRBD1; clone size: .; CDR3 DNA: TGTGCCAGCAGTCAACAGGGGAGCAATCAGCCCCAGCATTTT; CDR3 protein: CASSQQGSNQPQHF
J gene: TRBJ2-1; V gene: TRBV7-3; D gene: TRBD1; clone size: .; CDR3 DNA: TGTGCCAGCAGCTTCGACAGGGGGCCCTACAATGAGCAGTTCTTC; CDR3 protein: CASSFDRGPYNEQFF
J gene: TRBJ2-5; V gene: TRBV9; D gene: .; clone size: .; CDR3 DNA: TGTGCCAGCAGCGTAGAAGGAGGAGGAGAGACCCAGTACTTC; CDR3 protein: CASSVEGGGETQYF
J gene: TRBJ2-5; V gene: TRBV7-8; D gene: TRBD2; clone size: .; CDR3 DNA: TGTGCCAGCAGCTTGGGGATTAGCGGGGGGGCCGTGGAGACCCAGTACTTC; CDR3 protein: CASSLGISGGAVETQYF
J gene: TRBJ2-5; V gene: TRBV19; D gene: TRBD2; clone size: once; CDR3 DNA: TGTGCCAGTAGTACCACTAGCGTGGAGACCCAGTACTTC; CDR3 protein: CASSTTSVETQYF
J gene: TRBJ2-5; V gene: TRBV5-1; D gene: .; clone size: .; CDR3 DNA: TGCGCCAGCAGCTTGGTTTATCGGGGGGCGGGAGAGACCCAGTACTTC; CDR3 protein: CASSLVYRGAGETQYF
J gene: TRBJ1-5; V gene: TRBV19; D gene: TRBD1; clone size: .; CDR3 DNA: TGTGCCAGTACAACAGGGGGGGTAAGAGGCAATCAGCCCCAGCATTTT; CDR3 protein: CASTTGGVRGNQPQHF
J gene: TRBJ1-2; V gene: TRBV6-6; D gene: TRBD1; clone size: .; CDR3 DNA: TGTGCCAGCAGTCAGGGGACAGATTTTAACTATGGCTACACCTTC; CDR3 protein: CASSQGTDFNYGYTF
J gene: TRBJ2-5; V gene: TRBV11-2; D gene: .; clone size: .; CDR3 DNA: TGTGCCAGCAGCCGACAGGAGAAAGAGACCCAGTACTTC; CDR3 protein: CASSRQEKETQYF
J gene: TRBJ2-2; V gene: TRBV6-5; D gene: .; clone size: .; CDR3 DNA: TGTGCCAGCATGGAGCAACGGGACACCGGGGAGCTGTTTTTT; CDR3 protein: CASMEQRDTGELFF